One and the same sample provided the 27 T cell receptor beta chains below, sequenced in a study of T cell responses to AZD1222 COVID-19 vaccine. Here immunoSEQ multiplex PCR was the method, and the copy in TCRdb shows in-frame clones only, minus some. This table has roughly 180,000 clones, approximately 90% appearing once. This specimen consisted of peripheral blood, obtained 28 days after the second AZD1222 dose. All receptors derive from an adult who received the AZD1222 COVID-19 vaccine.

V gene TRBV14 combines with J gene TRBJ2-1; 7 bases match TRBD1. V shed 6 bases, J shed 4 bases, and the junction held 12 bases outside the gene matches. Germline V lookup: CDR1 SGHDN, CDR2 FVKESK. CDR3 length: 16 residues. The CDR3 nucleotides are TGTGCCAGCAGTCGTGCCGGGACAGAAAGATACAATGAGCAGTTCTTC. This translates into CASSRAGTERYNEQFF.

The V gene is TRBV7-9, the J gene TRBJ2-1; 8 bases align to TRBD2. CDR1 and CDR2 from the germline V gene are SEHNR and FQNEAQ (reference sequence). CDR3 size: 19 residues. V lost 2 bases, J lost 0 bases, and 12 bases stayed unmatched. The CDR3: CASSLLGLEYQGSYNEQFF. CDR3 nucleotides: TGTGCCAGCAGCTTATTGGGACTAGAGTACCAGGGCTCCTACAATGAGCAGTTCTTC.

The genes are TRBV5-5 and TRBJ1-5; D uncertain. Germline values: CDR1 SGHKS, CDR2 YYEKEE (reference sequence). The V and J ends lost 0 bases and 7 bases respectively, with 17 bases between them. The CDR3 spans 16 residues. The CDR3 is CASSLGRIDGAQPQHF. The CDR3 coding sequence is TGTGCCAGCAGCTTGGGTCGGATCGACGGCGCCCAGCCCCAGCATTTT.

The chain joins TRBV27 to TRBJ1-2, with D tentatively TRBD1 (6 bases). Germline loops: CDR1 MNHEY, CDR2 SMNVEV (reference sequence). Trimming took off 2 bases at V and 0 bases at J, with 10 bases between the two ends. The CDR3 sequence is 15 residues long. For the CDR3, the DNA is TGTGCCAGCAGTTTAAGGGCAGGGGCTAACTATGGCTACACCTTC. This codes for CASSLRAGANYGYTF.

The V and J genes are TRBV7-9 and TRBJ2-7; no definite D call. CDR3 length: 11 residues. V was pared by 5 bases and J by 7 bases, with 9 bases between. Germline CDR1 SEHNR, CDR2 FQNEAQ (reference sequence). The CDR3 nucleotides are TGTGCCAGCAGCCAGACCGGAGAGCAGTACTTC. It is translated as CASSQTGEQYF.

The rearrangement links TRBV29-1 to TRBJ1-2; D gene ambiguous. V was shortened by 6 bases and J by 3 bases, with 14 bases between the two germline ends. The germline CDR1 and CDR2 sequences are SQVTM and ANQGSEA. This CDR3 is built from 13 residues. The CDR3: CSVNDPSHYGYTF. As DNA, the CDR3 is TGCAGCGTGAATGACCCCAGCCACTATGGCTACACCTTC.

This rearrangement joins TRBV5-1 to TRBJ1-1; possibly TRBD1 for D (6 bases). Germline lookup yields CDR1 SGHRS and CDR2 YFSETQ. Trimming removed 1 base at V and 1 base at J, with 11 bases between. The CDR3 has 15 amino acids. The CDR3 coding sequence is TGCGCCAGCAGCTTGTCGGTGGACAGGAACACTGAAGCTTTCTTT. It yields the protein CASSLSVDRNTEAFF. Supplemented by reference TRBV5-1 and TRBJ1-1, the full variable domain reads KAGVTQTPRYLIKTRGQQVTLSCSPISGHRSVSWYQQTPGQGLQFLFEYFSETQRNKGNFPGRFSGRQFSNSRSEMNVSTLELGDSALYLCASSLSVDRNTEAFFGQGTRLTVV.

This sequence joins TRBV27 and TRBJ2-2; D call uncertain. This CDR3 has 10 amino acids. V gave up 8 bases and J gave up 5 bases, with 3 bases separating them. Germline CDR1 reads MNHEY; CDR2 reads SMNVEV (reference sequence). The CDR3 reads CASGTGELFF. The CDR3 DNA reads TGTGCCAGCGGGACCGGGGAGCTGTTTTTT.

The gene calls are TRBV6-5 and TRBJ1-5; 7 bases map to TRBD1. CDR3 length equals 15 residues. V gave up 2 bases and J gave up 7 bases; unmatched junction bases: 8. CDR1 and CDR2 from the germline V gene are MNHEY and SVGAGI. This CDR3 reads CASSYIQGEGQPQHF. CDR3 in DNA: TGTGCCAGCAGTTACATTCAGGGGGAAGGACAGCCCCAGCATTTT.

This chain uses TRBV3-1 (or the pseudogene TRBV3-2) with TRBJ1-1; a possible D gene is TRBD1 (6 bases). The V end lost 8 bases, the J end lost 1 base, and 14 bases lay between the germline ends. CDR3 length: 14 residues. Looked up from germline, CDR1 is LGHDT and CDR2 is YNNKEL (reference sequence). In DNA form, the CDR3 reads TGTGCCAGCCGCCTGACAGGCAAGAACACTGAAGCTTTCTTT. Its protein product is CASRLTGKNTEAFF.

The gene calls are TRBV28 and TRBJ1-1, with D tentatively TRBD1 (5 bases). The germline gives CDR1 MDHEN, CDR2 SYDVKM. Trimming removed 3 bases at V and 8 bases at J, with 13 bases between. CDR3 length equals 13 residues. CDR3: CASSLGTRGEAFF. DNA of the CDR3: TGTGCCAGCAGTTTGGGGACGAGGGGCGAAGCTTTCTTT.

The chain has TRBV28 and TRBJ2-7, with 11 bases aligning to TRBD1. This CDR3 contains 18 residues. Germline V gene lookup returns CDR1 MDHEN and CDR2 SYDVKM. V lost 6 bases to trimming and J lost 3 bases; unmatched junction nucleotides: 16. The CDR3, as DNA: TGTGCCAGCAGCCTGGGACAGGGGGTGCTGCGGAGATTCTACGAGCAGTACTTC. As protein: CASSLGQGVLRRFYEQYF. Full variable domain (remainder filled in from reference TRBV28 and TRBJ2-7): DVKVTQSSRYLVKRTGEKVFLECVQDMDHENMFWYRQDPGLGLRLIYFSYDVKMKEKGDIPEGYSVSREKKERFSLILESASTNQTSMYLCASSLGQGVLRRFYEQYFGPGTRLTVT.

The chain couples TRBV7-2 to TRBJ1-2; 8 bases match TRBD1. This CDR3 spans 13 amino acids. Per the germline V gene, CDR1 is SGHTA and CDR2 is FQGNSA. V lost 3 bases to trimming and J lost 8 bases; unmatched junction nucleotides: 5. This CDR3 reads CASSFQGAIGYTF. In DNA, the CDR3 is TGTGCCAGCAGCTTTCAGGGGGCGATCGGCTACACCTTC.

The chain has TRBV9 and TRBJ1-2; 8 bases are shared with TRBD1. The CDR3 spans 16 residues. V lost 4 bases, J lost 8 bases, and 16 bases stayed unmatched. From germline, CDR1 is SGDLS and CDR2 YYNGEE. The CDR3 loop reads CASSTASGGSPWGYTF. The CDR3 DNA reads as TGTGCCAGCAGCACAGCTTCAGGGGGCTCTCCCTGGGGCTACACCTTC.

The V and J genes are TRBV3-1 (or the pseudogene TRBV3-2) and TRBJ2-4, with TRBD2 matching 9 bases. Germline V gives CDR1 LGHDT, CDR2 YNNKEL (reference sequence). The junction had 6 bases not matched to a gene; V was cut back by 3 bases and J by 3 bases. This CDR3 has 16 residues. CDR3 sequence reads: CASSHRLAGHKNIQYF. The CDR3 nucleotides are TGTGCCAGCAGCCATCGCCTAGCGGGACACAAAAACATTCAGTACTTC.

V is TRBV6-4 and J is TRBJ2-3; perhaps TRBD1 as D (5 bases). The CDR3 is 16 residues long. Germline V gives CDR1 MRHNA, CDR2 SNTAGT. V shed 5 bases and J shed 4 bases, with 19 bases lying between them. The chain's CDR3 is CASSPTGPARADTQYF. In DNA, the CDR3 is TGTGCCAGCAGTCCCACAGGCCCGGCCCGGGCAGATACGCAGTATTTT.

The chain recombines TRBV9 with TRBJ1-4; TRBD1 agrees at 8 bases. This CDR3 region has 16 residues. J was trimmed by 2 bases and V by 4 bases; bases with no gene match: 7. Germline assignment: CDR1 SGDLS and CDR2 YYNGEE. The CDR3 loop reads CASSSGQGGTNEKLFF. In DNA, the CDR3 is TGTGCCAGCAGCTCCGGACAGGGAGGGACTAATGAAAAACTGTTTTTT.

V gene TRBV19 combines with J gene TRBJ1-4; 8 nucleotides match TRBD1. The CDR3 runs 17 residues. Germline V lookup: CDR1 LNHDA, CDR2 SQIVND (reference sequence). V shed 3 bases and J 3 bases; nucleotides not matched to a gene: 9. CDR3 amino acids: CASSIGTGKAANEKLFF. CDR3 in DNA: TGTGCCAGTAGTATCGGGACAGGCAAAGCGGCTAATGAAAAACTGTTTTTT.

The V call is TRBV7-2, the J call TRBJ2-1; 7 bases align to TRBD2. Germline V gene sequence: CDR1 SGHTA, CDR2 FQGNSA. The CDR3 is 15 residues long. V lost 4 bases, J lost 7 bases, and 10 bases stayed unmatched. The CDR3 region has the DNA TGTGCCAGCAGCTCGACTAGCCGGAGGGGAAATGAGCAGTTCTTC. As protein: CASSSTSRRGNEQFF. The full variable domain, completed using reference TRBV7-2 and TRBJ2-1, is GAGVSQSPSNKVTEKGKDVELRCDPISGHTALYWYRQSLGQGLEFLIYFQGNSAPDKSGLPSDRFSAERTGGSVSTLTIQRTQQEDSAVYLCASSSTSRRGNEQFFGPGTRLTVL.

The chain combines TRBV5-1 with TRBJ2-7; no definite D call. Trimming stripped 0 bases from V and 7 bases from J, with 11 bases between. The CDR3 is made up of 13 amino acids. Per the germline V gene, CDR1 is SGHRS and CDR2 is YFSETQ. The CDR3 spells CASSLATSGEQYF. The CDR3 region has the DNA TGCGCCAGCAGCTTGGCGACCTCTGGAGAGCAGTACTTC.

The chain has TRBV14 and TRBJ2-7, with 13 bases matching TRBD2. CDR3 length: 18 residues. In germline, CDR1 is SGHDN, CDR2 FVKESK. After removal of 1 base from V and 0 bases from J, the junction contained 6 bases not matched to a gene. CDR3 residues: CASSQGILAGGFSYEQYF. DNA of the CDR3: TGTGCCAGCAGCCAAGGAATACTAGCGGGAGGGTTCTCCTACGAGCAGTACTTC. Full variable domain (rest looked up from reference TRBV14 and TRBJ2-7): EAGVTQFPSHSVIEKGQTVTLRCDPISGHDNLYWYRRVMGKEIKFLLHFVKESKQDESGMPNNRFLAERTGGTYSTLKVQPAELEDSGVYFCASSQGILAGGFSYEQYFGPGTRLTVT.

This sequence joins TRBV5-1 and TRBJ2-1; D uncertain. Trimming removed 4 bases from V and 8 bases from J, with 10 bases in between. CDR1 and CDR2 from the germline V gene are SGHRS and YFSETQ. This CDR3 has 12 residues. The CDR3: CASSRTWDEQFF. CDR3 nucleotides: TGCGCCAGCAGCAGGACCTGGGATGAGCAGTTCTTC.

The chain uses TRBV7-2 and TRBJ2-1, with 10 bases aligning to TRBD1. CDR1 and CDR2 from the germline V gene are SGHTA and FQGNSA. The CDR3 covers 15 residues. Germline trimming cut 5 bases from V and 4 bases from J; bases unmatched to any gene: 5. CDR3 in DNA: TGTGCCAGCAGCCAGACAGGGGGCCTGTACAATGAGCAGTTCTTC. This translates into CASSQTGGLYNEQFF.

This chain joins TRBV12-3 or TRBV12-4 and TRBJ2-5; D gene unclear. The germline V and J ends were trimmed by 3 bases and 3 bases, with 8 bases remaining between them. CDR3 size: 13 residues. This CDR3 is CASSFRNKETQYF. The DNA of the CDR3 is TGTGCCAGCAGTTTTAGGAATAAAGAGACCCAGTACTTC.

This sequence joins TRBV14 and TRBJ2-3; D uncertain. The V end lost 8 bases, the J end lost 2 bases, and 14 bases lay between the germline ends. The CDR3 has 14 residues. Germline loops: CDR1 SGHDN, CDR2 FVKESK. Here the CDR3 DNA reads TGTGCCAGCCGCCCATCAGGATTCACAGATACGCAGTATTTT. This codes for CASRPSGFTDTQYF.

This chain uses TRBV14 with TRBJ1-2, with D uncertain. V lost 1 base to trimming and J lost 14 bases, with 17 bases between them. Germline values: CDR1 SGHDN, CDR2 FVKESK. The CDR3 has 13 amino acids. Here the CDR3 reads CASSQVGWADPTF. The CDR3 nucleotides are TGTGCCAGCAGCCAAGTCGGTTGGGCAGACCCAACCTTC.

The chain carries TRBV10-2 and TRBJ2-2; weak D call: TRBD2 (6 bases). Germline CDR1 reads WSHSY; CDR2 reads SAAADI. Trimming pared 3 bases from V and 3 bases from J, leaving 8 bases between. This CDR3 is built from 14 residues. The chain's CDR3 is CASSEWGDTGELFF. CDR3 nucleotides: TGCGCCAGCAGTGAATGGGGGGACACCGGGGAGCTGTTTTTT.